The rows below give T cell receptor beta chains drawn from one sample of a study of patients and donors after allogeneic stem cell transplantation. TCRdb reprocessed the RT-PCR reads with MiXCR, giving one entry per CDR3 protein. This table holds around 7,600 distinct CDR3 sequences, around a tenth found once. The sample taken for sequencing was blood, either unsorted or a sorted T cell fraction (not recorded which). These receptors came from a human donor who was either an allogeneic HSCT recipient or a stem cell or donor lymphocyte infusion donor (not recorded which). It is not recorded whose cells these are; they may come from a transplant donor. CDR3s include the opening cysteine and the closing phenylalanine or tryptophan. D genes are given only for firm matches. Some rows have no size entry. The others give once, few or many, or a class for an expanded clone.

CDR3 protein: CASSQGANYEQYF; CDR3 DNA: TGTGCCAGCAGCCAAGGGGCCAACTACGAGCAGTACTTC; clone size: few; J gene: TRBJ2-7; D gene: NA; V gene: TRBV3-2
CDR3 protein: CASITGGMNTEAFF; CDR3 DNA: TGTGCCAGCATTACGGGAGGGATGAACACTGAAGCTTTCTTT; clone size: medium-sized; J gene: TRBJ1-1; D gene: NA; V gene: TRBV5-6
CDR3 protein: CAISGPQGAYEQYF; CDR3 DNA: TGTGCCATCAGTGGCCCACAGGGGGCGTACGAGCAGTACTTC; clone size: few; J gene: TRBJ2-7; D gene: TRBD1; V gene: TRBV10-3
CDR3 protein: CASSARRGANYGYTF; CDR3 DNA: TGTGCCAGCAGCGCACGTCGTGGGGCTAACTATGGCTACACCTTC; clone size: NA; J gene: TRBJ1-2; D gene: NA; V gene: TRBV7-9
CDR3 protein: CAVRTTGNTIYF; CDR3 DNA: TGTGCGGTTAGGACAACTGGAAACACCATATATTTT; clone size: many; J gene: TRBJ1-3; D gene: NA; V gene: TRBV6-5
CDR3 protein: CASSLAGGGAPQHF; CDR3 DNA: TGTGCCAGCAGCTTAGCGGGTGGGGGAGCTCCCCAGCATTTT; clone size: few; J gene: TRBJ1-5; D gene: NA; V gene: TRBV7-9
CDR3 protein: CASSVVSGVETQYF; CDR3 DNA: TGTGCCAGCAGCGTAGTGTCAGGGGTCGAGACCCAGTACTTC; clone size: few; J gene: TRBJ2-5; D gene: NA; V gene: TRBV9
CDR3 protein: CASSISLRRDTEAFF; CDR3 DNA: TGTGCCAGTAGTATATCACTTAGGAGGGACACTGAAGCTTTCTTT; clone size: NA; J gene: TRBJ1-1; D gene: NA; V gene: TRBV19
CDR3 protein: CASSTSPVTQYF; CDR3 DNA: TGTGCCAGCAGCACTTCCCCCGTTACGCAGTATTTT; clone size: many; J gene: TRBJ2-3; D gene: NA; V gene: TRBV7-2
CDR3 protein: CASRAQGGGYGYTF; CDR3 DNA: TGTGCCAGCAGGGCACAGGGGGGAGGCTATGGCTACACCTTC; clone size: NA; J gene: TRBJ1-2; D gene: TRBD1; V gene: TRBV2
CDR3 protein: CASSPSGTVYNEQFF; CDR3 DNA: TGTGCCAGCAGTCCCTCCGGGACAGTCTACAATGAGCAGTTCTTC; clone size: NA; J gene: TRBJ2-1; D gene: TRBD1; V gene: TRBV25-1